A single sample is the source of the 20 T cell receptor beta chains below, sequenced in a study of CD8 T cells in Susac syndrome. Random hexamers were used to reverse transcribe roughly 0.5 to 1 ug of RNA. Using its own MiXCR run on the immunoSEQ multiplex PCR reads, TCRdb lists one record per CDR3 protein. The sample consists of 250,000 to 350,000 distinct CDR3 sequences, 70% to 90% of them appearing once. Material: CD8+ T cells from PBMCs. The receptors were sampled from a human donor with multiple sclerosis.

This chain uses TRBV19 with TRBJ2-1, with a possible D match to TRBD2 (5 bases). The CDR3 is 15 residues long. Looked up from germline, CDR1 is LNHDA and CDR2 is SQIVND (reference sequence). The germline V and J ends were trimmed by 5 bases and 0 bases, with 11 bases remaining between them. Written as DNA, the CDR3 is TGTGCCAGTAGTTTAGGACTTGACTCCTACAATGAGCAGTTCTTC. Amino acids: CASSLGLDSYNEQFF. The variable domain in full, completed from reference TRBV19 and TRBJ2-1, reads DGGITQSPKYLFRKEGQNVTLSCEQNLNHDAMYWYRQDPGQGLRLIYYSQIVNDFQKGDIAEGYSVSREKKESFPLTVTSAQKNPTAFYLCASSLGLDSYNEQFFGPGTRLTVL.

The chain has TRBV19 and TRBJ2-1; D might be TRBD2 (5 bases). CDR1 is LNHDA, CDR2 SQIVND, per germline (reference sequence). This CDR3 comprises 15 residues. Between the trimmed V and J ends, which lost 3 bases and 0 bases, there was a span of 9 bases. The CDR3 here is CASSIQRSSYNEQFF. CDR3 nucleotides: TGTGCCAGTAGTATCCAGCGGAGCTCCTACAATGAGCAGTTCTTC.

The CDR3 here is CASSYRIGGGNYGYTF. DNA for the CDR3: TGTGCCAGCAGTTACCGTATTGGGGGCGGTAACTATGGCTACACCTTC. The V call is TRBV6-5, the J call TRBJ1-2; a possible D gene is TRBD1 (6 bases). The ends were cut back, 2 bases at V and 1 base at J, with 14 bases in the middle. Germline V gene lookup returns CDR1 MNHEY and CDR2 SVGAGI. The CDR3 is 16 amino acids.

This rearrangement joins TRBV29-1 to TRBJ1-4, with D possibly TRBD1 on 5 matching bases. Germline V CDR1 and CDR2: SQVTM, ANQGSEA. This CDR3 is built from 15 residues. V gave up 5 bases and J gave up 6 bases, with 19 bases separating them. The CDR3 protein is CSVNRRVGRDEKLFF. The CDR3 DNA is TGCAGCGTTAACAGGAGGGTGGGGAGAGATGAAAAACTGTTTTTT.

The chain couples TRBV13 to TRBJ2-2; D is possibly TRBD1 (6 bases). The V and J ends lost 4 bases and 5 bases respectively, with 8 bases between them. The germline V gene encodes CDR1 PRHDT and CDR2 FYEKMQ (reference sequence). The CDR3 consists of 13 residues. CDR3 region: CASSSGETGELFF. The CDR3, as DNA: TGTGCCAGCAGCTCAGGGGAAACCGGGGAGCTGTTTTTT. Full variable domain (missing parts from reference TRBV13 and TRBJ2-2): AAGVIQSPRHLIKEKRETATLKCYPIPRHDTVYWYQQGPGQDPQFLISFYEKMQSDKGSIPDRFSAQQFSDYHSELNMSSLELGDSALYFCASSSGETGELFFGEGSRLTVL.

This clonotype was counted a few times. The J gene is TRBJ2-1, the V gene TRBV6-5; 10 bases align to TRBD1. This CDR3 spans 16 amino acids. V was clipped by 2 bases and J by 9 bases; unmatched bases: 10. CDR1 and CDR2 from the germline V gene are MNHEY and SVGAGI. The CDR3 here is CASSYPTGGPISEQFF. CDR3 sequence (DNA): TGTGCCAGCAGTTACCCGACAGGGGGCCCCATCAGTGAGCAGTTCTTC.

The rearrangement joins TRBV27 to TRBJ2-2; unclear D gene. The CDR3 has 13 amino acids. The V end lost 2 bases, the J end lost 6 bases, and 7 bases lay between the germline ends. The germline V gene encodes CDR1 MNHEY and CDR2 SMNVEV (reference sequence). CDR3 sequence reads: CASSLNSAGELFF. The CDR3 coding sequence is TGTGCCAGCAGTTTAAACAGCGCCGGGGAGCTGTTTTTT.

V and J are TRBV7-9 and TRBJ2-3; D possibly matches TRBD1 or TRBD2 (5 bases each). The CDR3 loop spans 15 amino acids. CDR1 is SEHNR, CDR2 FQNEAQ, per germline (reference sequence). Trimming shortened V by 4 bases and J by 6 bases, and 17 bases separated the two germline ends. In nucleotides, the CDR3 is TGTGCCAGCAGCTCCCAGGGCGCCTCGGGGGATACGCAGTATTTT. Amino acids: CASSSQGASGDTQYF.

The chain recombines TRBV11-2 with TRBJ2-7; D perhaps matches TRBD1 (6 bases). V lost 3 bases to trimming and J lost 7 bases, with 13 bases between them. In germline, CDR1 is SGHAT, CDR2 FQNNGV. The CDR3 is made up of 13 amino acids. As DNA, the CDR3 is TGTGCCAGCAGCTTGGGGGCAGGGTGGGAGCAGTACTTC. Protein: CASSLGAGWEQYF.

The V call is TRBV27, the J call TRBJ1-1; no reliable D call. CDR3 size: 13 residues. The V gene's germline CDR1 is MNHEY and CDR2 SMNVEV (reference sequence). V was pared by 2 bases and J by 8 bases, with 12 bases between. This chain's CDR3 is CASSLAGRREAFF. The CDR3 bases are TGTGCCAGCAGTTTAGCTGGTAGGAGAGAAGCTTTCTTT.

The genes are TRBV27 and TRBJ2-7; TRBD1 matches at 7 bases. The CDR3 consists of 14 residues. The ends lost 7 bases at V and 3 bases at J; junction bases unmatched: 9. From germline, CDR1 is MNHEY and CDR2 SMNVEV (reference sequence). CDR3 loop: CASKSGGLHYEQYF. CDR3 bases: TGTGCCAGCAAGTCAGGGGGATTACACTACGAGCAGTACTTC.

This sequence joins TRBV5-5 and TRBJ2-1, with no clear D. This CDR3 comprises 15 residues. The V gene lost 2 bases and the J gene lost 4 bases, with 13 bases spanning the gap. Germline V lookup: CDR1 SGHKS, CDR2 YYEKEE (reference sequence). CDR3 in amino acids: CASSLGSPPYNEQFF. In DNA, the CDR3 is TGTGCCAGCAGCTTAGGCTCTCCACCGTACAATGAGCAGTTCTTC.

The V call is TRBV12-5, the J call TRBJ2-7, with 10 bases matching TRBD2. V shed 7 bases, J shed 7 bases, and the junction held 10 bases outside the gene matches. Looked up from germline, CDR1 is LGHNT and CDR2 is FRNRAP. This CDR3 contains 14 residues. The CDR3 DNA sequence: TGTGCTAGTGCCCTAGCGGGAGCGACGGGAGAGCAGTACTTC. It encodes CASALAGATGEQYF.

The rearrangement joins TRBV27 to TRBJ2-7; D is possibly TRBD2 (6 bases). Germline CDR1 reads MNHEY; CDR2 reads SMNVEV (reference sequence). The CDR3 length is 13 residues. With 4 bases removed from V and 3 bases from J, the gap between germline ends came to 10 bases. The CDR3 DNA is TGTGCCAGCAGTTGGGCGGGAAGCTACGAGCAGTACTTC. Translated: CASSWAGSYEQYF.

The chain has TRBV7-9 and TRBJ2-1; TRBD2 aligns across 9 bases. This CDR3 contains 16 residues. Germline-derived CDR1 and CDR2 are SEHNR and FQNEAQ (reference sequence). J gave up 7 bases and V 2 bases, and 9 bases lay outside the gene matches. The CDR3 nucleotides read TGTGCCAGCAGCTTATTTGGGGCGGGAGGGCCGAATGAGCAGTTCTTC. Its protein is CASSLFGAGGPNEQFF. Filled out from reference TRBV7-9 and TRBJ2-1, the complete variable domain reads DTGVSQNPRHKITKRGQNVTFRCDPISEHNRLYWYRQTLGQGPEFLTYFQNEAQLEKSRLLSDRFSAERPKGSFSTLEIQRTEQGDSAMYLCASSLFGAGGPNEQFFGPGTRLTVL.

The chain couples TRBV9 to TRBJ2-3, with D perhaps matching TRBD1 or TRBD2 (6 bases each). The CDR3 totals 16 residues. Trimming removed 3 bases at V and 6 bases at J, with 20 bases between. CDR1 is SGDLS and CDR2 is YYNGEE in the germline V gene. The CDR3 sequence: CASSARGGRLTDTQYF. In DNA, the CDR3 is TGTGCCAGCAGCGCCCGAGGGGGGCGCCTAACGGATACGCAGTATTTT.

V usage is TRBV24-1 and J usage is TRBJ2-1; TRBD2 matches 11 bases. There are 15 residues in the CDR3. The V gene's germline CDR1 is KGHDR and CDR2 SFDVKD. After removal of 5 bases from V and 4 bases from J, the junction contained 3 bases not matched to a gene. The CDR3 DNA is TGTGCCACCAGTGGGCTAGCGGGGGGATACAATGAGCAGTTCTTC. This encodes CATSGLAGGYNEQFF.

The CDR3 bases are TGTGCCTGGAGTCCCGCGGATGAGCAGTTCTTC. This translates into CAWSPADEQFF. The chain uses TRBV30 and TRBJ2-1; the D is unclear. This CDR3 is built from 11 residues. From germline, CDR1 is GTSNPN and CDR2 SVGIG (reference sequence). V lost 2 bases and J 8 bases, leaving 7 bases between the germline ends.

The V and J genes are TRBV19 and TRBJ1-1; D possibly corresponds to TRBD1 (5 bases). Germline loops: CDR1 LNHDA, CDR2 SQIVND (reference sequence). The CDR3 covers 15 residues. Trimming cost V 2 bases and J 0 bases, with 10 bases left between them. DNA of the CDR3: TGTGCCAGTAGTATAAGACAGCACATGAACACTGAAGCTTTCTTT. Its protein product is CASSIRQHMNTEAFF.

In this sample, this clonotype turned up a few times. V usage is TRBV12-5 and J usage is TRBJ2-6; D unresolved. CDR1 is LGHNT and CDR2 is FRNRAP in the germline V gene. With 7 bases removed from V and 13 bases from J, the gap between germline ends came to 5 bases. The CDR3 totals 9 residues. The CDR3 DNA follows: TGTGCTAGTGCCCGTGTCCTGACTTTC. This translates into CASARVLTF.